This TCR beta chain was recovered during a study of identical twins. This clonotype has a single count. CDR1 and CDR2 from the germline V gene are MNHNS and SASEGT. This CDR3 has 15 amino acids. V was pared by 6 bases and J by 4 bases, with 17 bases between. TCRdb re-analysed the 5' RACE reads in MiXCR, keeping a single row per CDR3 protein. The sample includes about 900,000 distinct CDR3 sequences, 9% to 15% of them seen just once. These same data were also listed under a study on yellow fever vaccine responses in identical twins.

The chain couples TRBV6-1 to TRBJ2-3, with D unclear. The TCR sequence derives from a young woman in good health. The sample taken for sequencing was PBMCs. CDR3 region: CASSSVPPGPDTQYF. The DNA of the CDR3 is TGTGCCAGCAGCTCCGTCCCGCCCGGCCCAGATACGCAGTATTTT.